This T cell receptor beta chain is drawn from a study of T cells in Graves' hyperthyroidism and ophthalmopathy. Germline CDR1 and CDR2: GTSNPN and SVGIG (reference sequence). This CDR3 is 13 amino acids long. Trimming removed 2 bases from V and 7 bases from J, with 15 bases in between. With duration under 3 months, ophthalmopathy was active: Clinical Activity Score at least 3, NOSPECS at least 4. PBMCs came from around 10 ml fresh peripheral blood. The TCR beta CDR3 regions underwent amplification using RNA transcripts as the source. HTBI primers were used for first-round RT-PCR of the TCR CDR3. Via MiXCR, TCRdb re-called the multiplex PCR reads, giving one row per CDR3 protein. The data hold around 570,000 distinct CDR3 sequences, with 15% to 20% observed a single time.

The sample was blood. The sequence derives from a middle-aged man with Graves' ophthalmopathy. The chain employs TRBV30 and TRBJ2-7, with no clear D. CDR3 region: CAWSRRQLGEQYF. The CDR3, as DNA: TGTGCCTGGAGTAGAAGGCAGCTGGGTGAGCAGTACTTC.